These 25 T cell receptor beta chains were sequenced from one sample in a study of blood T cells in healthy people across ages. A second PCR, run for roughly 7 to 12 cycles, used a sample-barcoded 5' primer plus a J-beta primer mix. A single record per CDR3 protein comes from TCRdb applying MiXCR to the 5' RACE reads. The data contain 660,000 or so distinct CDR3 sequences, about 54% of them singletons. The specimen sequenced was blood. The receptors here all came from a man aged 60 to 69 in good health.

This chain uses TRBV9 with TRBJ2-4; perhaps TRBD2 as D (6 bases). Germline V lookup: CDR1 SGDLS, CDR2 YYNGEE. Trimming removed 2 bases from V and 0 bases from J, with 21 bases in between. This CDR3 spans 19 amino acids. The CDR3 DNA reads as TGTGCCAGCAGCGTGGGGGGTCCCCTGCTGGATCTAGCCAAAAACATTCAGTACTTC. Its translation: CASSVGGPLLDLAKNIQYF.

V gene TRBV11-2 combines with J gene TRBJ2-6; D remains ambiguous. V was pared by 4 bases and J by 0 bases, with 25 bases between. Germline-derived CDR1 and CDR2 are SGHAT and FQNNGV. The CDR3 runs 21 residues. The CDR3 bases are TGTGCCAGCAGCTACCCGACAAGAGGAGCTAATGTGGTCTCTGGGGCCAACGTCCTGACTTTC. Protein sequence: CASSYPTRGANVVSGANVLTF.

The J gene is TRBJ2-1, the V gene TRBV20-1, with TRBD2 matching over 11 bases. The CDR3 has 15 residues. V gave up 5 bases and J gave up 4 bases; unmatched junction bases: 7. Germline V gene sequence: CDR1 DFQATT, CDR2 SNEGSKA (reference sequence). The CDR3 sequence is CSAPSSGGHYNEQFF. As DNA, the CDR3 is TGCAGTGCTCCCTCTAGCGGGGGGCATTACAATGAGCAGTTCTTC.

The chain is built from TRBV6-5 and TRBJ2-7; TRBD2 matches at 8 bases. The length of the CDR3 is 13 residues. J lost 3 bases, V lost 6 bases, and 4 bases had no gene match. The germline V gene encodes CDR1 MNHEY and CDR2 SVGAGI. The CDR3 is CASRDSGIYEQYF. For the CDR3, the DNA is TGTGCCAGCAGAGATAGCGGGATCTACGAGCAGTACTTC.

This clonotype appeared a few times. Its ends do not fully match the called genes, so a read error is possible. The chain employs TRBV10-3 and TRBJ2-2; D might be TRBD2 (6 bases). There are 16 residues in the CDR3. Germline V gene sequence: CDR1 ENHRY, CDR2 SYGVKD. The CDR3 DNA sequence: TGTGCCATCAGCGAGTCGGGGGAATTCGACACCGGGGAGCTGTTTTTT. This encodes CAISESGEFDTGELFF.

The V and J genes are TRBV12-3 or TRBV12-4 and TRBJ2-2; 11 bases fit TRBD1. After removal of 2 bases from V and 6 bases from J, the junction contained 2 bases not matched to a gene. This CDR3 region has 15 residues. CDR3 in DNA: TGTGCCAGCAGTTTATGGGGACAGGGGGCCGGGGAGCTGTTTTTT. Protein product: CASSLWGQGAGELFF.

The chain couples TRBV27 to TRBJ1-2, with D possibly TRBD1 on 5 matching bases. Trimming took off 7 bases at V and 8 bases at J, with 20 bases between the two ends. Germline CDR1 is MNHEY and CDR2 is SMNVEV (reference sequence). The CDR3 runs 14 residues. CDR3 sequence: CASKLGLGGYGYTF. In nucleotides, the CDR3 is TGTGCCAGCAAGTTGGGGCTGGGAGGCTACGGCTACACCTTC.

This clonotype was counted only a few times. The rearrangement links TRBV28 to TRBJ2-7; D might be TRBD1 (6 bases). Germline loops: CDR1 MDHEN, CDR2 SYDVKM. The CDR3 sequence is 12 residues long. V lost 10 bases to trimming and J lost 2 bases, with 12 bases between them. CDR3 amino acids: CATADRTYEQYF. CDR3 nucleotide sequence: TGTGCCACCGCGGACAGAACCTACGAGCAGTACTTC.

This chain joins TRBV11-2 and TRBJ2-1, with 7 nucleotides matching TRBD2. The CDR3 totals 16 residues. The ends lost 5 bases at V and 12 bases at J; junction bases unmatched: 19. The germline V gene encodes CDR1 SGHAT and CDR2 FQNNGV. CDR3 protein: CASSPGRSGVHKGQFF. The CDR3 DNA sequence: TGTGCCAGCAGCCCCGGGAGGAGCGGGGTACATAAGGGGCAGTTCTTC.

The chain is built from TRBV3-1 and TRBJ2-7; maybe TRBD1 (6 bases). The germline gives CDR1 LGHDT, CDR2 YNNKEL (reference sequence). This CDR3 contains 15 residues. V shed 0 bases and J shed 10 bases, with 19 bases lying between them. CDR3 sequence: CASSQETQGGPGQYF. The CDR3 coding sequence is TGTGCCAGCAGCCAAGAGACGCAAGGGGGACCAGGCCAGTACTTC.

Worth noting for this clonotype: One end of the junction does not line up with germline, which may come from a read error. The chain has TRBV5-1 and TRBJ2-5, with D possibly TRBD2 on 6 matching bases. CDR1 is SGHRS and CDR2 is YFSETQ in the germline V gene. The CDR3 spans 12 residues. CDR3 residues: CASSFRGETQYF. The CDR3 coding sequence is TGTGCCAGCAGTTTCCGGGGGGAGACCCAGTACTTC.

This clonotype has a single count. This sequence joins TRBV7-2 and TRBJ2-5, with D tentatively TRBD2 (7 bases). The CDR3 covers 15 residues. Per the germline V gene, CDR1 is SGHTA and CDR2 is FQGNSA. Trimming took 4 bases from V and 5 from J, leaving 17 bases between them. DNA for the CDR3: TGTGCCAGCAGCTGGACAGACGGGAGGTTTGAGACCCAGTACTTC. This translates into CASSWTDGRFETQYF.

The chain has TRBV7-9 and TRBJ1-5; no definite D call. V dropped 0 bases and J dropped 2 bases, with 8 bases sitting between them. The CDR3 contains 15 residues. Germline CDR1 SEHNR, CDR2 FQNEAQ (reference sequence). The CDR3 nucleotides are TGTGCCAGCAGCTTAGCCCGGGGTGGCAATCAGCCCCAGCATTTT. Its protein is CASSLARGGNQPQHF.

The chain employs TRBV4-2 and TRBJ2-1; 15 positions match TRBD2. J lost 5 bases, V lost 1 base, and 12 bases had no gene match. The CDR3 is 20 residues long. CDR1 is LGHNA, CDR2 YNFKEQ, per germline. CDR3 loop: CASSQVGLAGGLGGNNEQFF. CDR3 bases: TGTGCCAGCAGCCAAGTGGGACTAGCGGGGGGCCTTGGCGGGAACAATGAGCAGTTCTTC.

In the case of this clonotype: One end of the junction is discordant with germline, which a read error may explain. The rearrangement links TRBV18 to TRBJ2-1; D might be TRBD2 (6 bases). Looked up from germline, CDR1 is KGHSH and CDR2 is LQKENI. The CDR3 loop spans 13 amino acids. Here the CDR3 reads CASAPDGGNEQFF. As DNA, the CDR3 is TGTGCCAGCGCACCAGACGGGGGCAATGAGCAGTTCTTC. Supplemented by reference TRBV18 and TRBJ2-1, the full variable domain reads NAGVMQNPRHLVRRRGQEARLRCSPMKGHSHVYWYRQLPEEGLKFMVYLQKENIIDESGMPKERFSAEFPKEGPSILRIQQVVRGDSAAYFCASAPDGGNEQFFGPGTRLTVL.

The chain couples TRBV15 to TRBJ2-5; 9 bases agree with TRBD1. The V and J ends lost 3 bases and 7 bases, in that order; junction bases with no gene match: 9. The CDR3 spans 15 residues. The germline V gene has CDR1 LNHNV and CDR2 YYDKDF (reference sequence). The DNA of the CDR3 is TGTGCCACCAGCAGGCAAACAGGGGGCGGAGGGACCCAGTACTTC. As protein: CATSRQTGGGGTQYF.

This clonotype was detected a few times. V gene TRBV12-3 or TRBV12-4 combines with J gene TRBJ2-3; perhaps TRBD1 as D (7 bases). The V end was cut by 3 bases, the J end by 13 bases, with 20 bases between. The length of the CDR3 is 14 residues. CDR3 in amino acids: CASSFGGTADAEYF. CDR3 DNA: TGTGCCAGCAGTTTTGGGGGGACAGCAGATGCGGAGTATTTT.

V gene TRBV9 combines with J gene TRBJ2-5; no reliable D call. V gave up 4 bases and J gave up 1 base, with 14 bases separating them. The CDR3 runs 15 residues. Germline lookup yields CDR1 SGDLS and CDR2 YYNGEE. CDR3 sequence reads: CASSPPRRTQETQYF. CDR3 in DNA: TGTGCCAGCAGCCCCCCCAGGCGCACCCAAGAGACCCAGTACTTC.

This rearrangement joins TRBV7-9 to TRBJ1-1; 9 nucleotides match TRBD1. The CDR3 has 14 amino acids. The V and J ends lost 10 bases and 1 base, in that order; junction bases with no gene match: 7. Germline V gene sequence: CDR1 SEHNR, CDR2 FQNEAQ (reference sequence). CDR3 in DNA: TGTGCCATCGCCGACAGGGGGAAGAACACTGAAGCTTTCTTT. Translated, it gives CAIADRGKNTEAFF.

As concerns this clonotype: A junction boundary mismatches the germline segment, possibly from a read error. V is TRBV28 and J is TRBJ1-2; D gene uncertain. Germline CDR1 reads MDHEN; CDR2 reads SYDVKM. The CDR3 length is 14 residues. The CDR3 loop reads CASSSSPLNYDYTF. Here the CDR3 DNA reads TGTGCCAGCAGCTCTAGCCCCCTTAACTATGACTACACCTTC.

The chain carries TRBV2 and TRBJ2-1; TRBD2 aligns across 11 bases. The J segment lost 8 bases and the V segment lost 6 bases, leaving 12 bases of the junction unmatched. The CDR3 is 16 residues long. Germline V lookup: CDR1 SNHLY, CDR2 FYNNEI. The CDR3 spells CASRGLTSGVTDEQFF. Written as DNA, the CDR3 is TGTGCCAGCAGAGGACTGACTAGCGGGGTGACGGATGAGCAGTTCTTC.

V and J are TRBV20-1 and TRBJ2-5; possibly TRBD1 or TRBD2 for D (6 bases each). CDR3 length: 14 amino acids. The germline CDR1 and CDR2 sequences are DFQATT and SNEGSKA (reference sequence). V was cut by 1 base and J by 2 bases, with 11 bases left in between. The CDR3 loop reads CSARVTGRQETQYF. CDR3 nucleotides: TGCAGTGCTAGAGTCACAGGGAGGCAAGAGACCCAGTACTTC.

The chain carries TRBV4-1 and TRBJ2-7; TRBD1 matches at 8 bases. The trim removed 0 bases at V and 7 bases at J, leaving 11 bases unmatched. The CDR3 is 16 residues long. Germline V lookup: CDR1 MGHRA, CDR2 YSYEKL. The DNA for the CDR3 is TGCGCCAGCAGCCAAGATTTGGACAGGGCCCTTGGTGAGCAGTACTTC. It yields the protein CASSQDLDRALGEQYF.

The DNA for the CDR3 is TGTGCCAGCAGCTTAAACCTCCGGGGGGCTAGCACAGATACGCAGTATTTT. Amino acids: CASSLNLRGASTDTQYF. This chain connects TRBV7-9 to TRBJ2-3, with D maybe TRBD2 (7 bases). Germline V gene sequence: CDR1 SEHNR, CDR2 FQNEAQ (reference sequence). Deletions cut 2 bases from V and 0 bases from J, with 15 bases between. CDR3 size: 17 residues.

Comments on this clonotype: With a much larger clone just one base away, this may be a read error. This rearrangement joins TRBV12-3 or TRBV12-4 to TRBJ2-1; 7 positions match TRBD2. CDR3 length equals 14 residues. Here the CDR3 reads CASSFSGGRNEQSF. DNA for the CDR3: TGTGCCAGCAGTTTCTCCGGGGGGAGGAATGAGCAGTCCTTC.